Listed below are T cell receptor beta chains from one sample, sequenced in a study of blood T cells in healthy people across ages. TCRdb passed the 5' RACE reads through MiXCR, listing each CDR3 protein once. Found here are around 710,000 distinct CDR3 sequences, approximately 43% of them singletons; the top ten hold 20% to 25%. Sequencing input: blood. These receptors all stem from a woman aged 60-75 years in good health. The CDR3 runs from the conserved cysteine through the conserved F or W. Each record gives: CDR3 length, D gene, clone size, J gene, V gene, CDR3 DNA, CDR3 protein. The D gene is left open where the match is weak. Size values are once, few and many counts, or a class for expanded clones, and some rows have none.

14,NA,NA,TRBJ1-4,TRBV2,TGTGCCAACTCCCTGGCCCCAACTAATGAAAAACTGTTTTTT,CANSLAPTNEKLFF
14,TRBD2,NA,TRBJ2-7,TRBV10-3,TGTGCCATCAGGAGCGGGACTGGCGCCTACGAGCAGTACTTC,CAIRSGTGAYEQYF
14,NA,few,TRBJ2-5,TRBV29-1,TGCAGCGTTGTGGGCTTGGGGATCTGGGAGACCCAGTACTTC,CSVVGLGIWETQYF
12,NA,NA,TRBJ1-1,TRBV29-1,TGCAGCGCGTGGGAGGGGGTCACTGAAGCTTTCTTT,CSAWEGVTEAFF
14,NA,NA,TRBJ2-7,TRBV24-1,TGTGCCACCAGCTGGGGACGGGGAACCTACGAGCAGTACTTC,CATSWGRGTYEQYF
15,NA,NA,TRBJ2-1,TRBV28,TGTGCCAGCAGTCCCAACACCGGGGCCTACAATGAGCAGTTCTTC,CASSPNTGAYNEQFF
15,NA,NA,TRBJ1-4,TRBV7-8,TGTGCCAGCAGCATCGGAGGGTCAGCGAATGAAAAACTGTTTTTT,CASSIGGSANEKLFF
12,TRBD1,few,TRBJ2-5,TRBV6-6,TGTGCCAGCAGGGGACAGGGAGAGACCCAGTACTTC,CASRGQGETQYF
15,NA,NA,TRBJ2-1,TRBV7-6,TGTGCCAGCAGCTTAGAAGCATCGTCCTACAATGAGCAGTTCTTC,CASSLEASSYNEQFF
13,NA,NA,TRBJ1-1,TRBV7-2,TGTGCCAGCAGCGGAGGGGGTGAACAGGGAGCTTTCTTT,CASSGGGEQGAFF
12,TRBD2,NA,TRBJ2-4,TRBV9,TGTGCCAGCAGCCCGGGGGGGAACATTCAGTACTTC,CASSPGGNIQYF
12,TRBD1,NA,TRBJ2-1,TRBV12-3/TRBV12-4,TGTGCCAGCAGTTTAGTGGGACAGGAGCAGTTCTTC,CASSLVGQEQFF
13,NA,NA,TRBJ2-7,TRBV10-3,TGTGCCATCAGTCGGGGGTTGCCCTACGAGCAGTACTTC,CAISRGLPYEQYF
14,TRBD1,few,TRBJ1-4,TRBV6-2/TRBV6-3,TGTGCCAGCAGCCCTGGACAGGGCACTGAAAAACTGTTTTTT,CASSPGQGTEKLFF
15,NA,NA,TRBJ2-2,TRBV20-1,TGCAGTGCTAGAGACCGGGTAAAGAGTCCCGGGGAGCTGTTTTTT,CSARDRVKSPGELFF
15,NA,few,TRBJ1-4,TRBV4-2,TGTGCCAGCAGCCAAGAAGCGGGGCCTTATGAAAAACTGTTTTTT,CASSQEAGPYEKLFF
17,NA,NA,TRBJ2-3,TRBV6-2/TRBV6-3,TGTGCCAGCAGTTACACCGGGACCGGGCTGGGCACAGATACGCAGTATTTT,CASSYTGTGLGTDTQYF
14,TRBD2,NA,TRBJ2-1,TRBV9,TGTGCCAGCAGCGTAGGCCGGGGGGAGAATGAGCAGTTCTTC,CASSVGRGENEQFF
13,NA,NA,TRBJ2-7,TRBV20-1,TGCAGTGCTAGAGATATGGGGCACTACGAGCAGTACTTC,CSARDMGHYEQYF
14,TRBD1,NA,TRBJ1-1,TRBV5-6,TGTGCCAGCAGAACACAAGACAGGGAAACTGAAGCTTTCTTT,CASRTQDRETEAFF
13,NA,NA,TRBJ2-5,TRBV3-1,TGTGCCAGCAGCCCAGGGATTGGGGAGACCCAGTACTTC,CASSPGIGETQYF
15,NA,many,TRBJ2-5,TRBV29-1,TGCAGCGTTGAAATCCAGCGGAACCCACAAGAGACCCAGTACTTC,CSVEIQRNPQETQYF
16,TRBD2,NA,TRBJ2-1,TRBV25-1,TGTGCCAGCCTAGTCTCAACTAGCGGTTTGTACAATGAGCAGTTCTTC,CASLVSTSGLYNEQFF
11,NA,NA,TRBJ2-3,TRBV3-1,TGTGCCAGCAGATCCATGGATACGCAGTATTTT,CASRSMDTQYF
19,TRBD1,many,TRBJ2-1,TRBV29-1,TGCAGCGTGGGGGACACAGGGGGCGATTCGTTAACGCCCTACAATGAGCAGTTCTTC,CSVGDTGGDSLTPYNEQFF
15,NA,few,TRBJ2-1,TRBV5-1,TGCGCCAGCAGCTTGAATCGGGGGGCGTACAATGAGCAGTTCTTC,CASSLNRGAYNEQFF
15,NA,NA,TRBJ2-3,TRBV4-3,TGCGCCAGCAGCCAAGAACCCAGTAGCACAGGTACGCAGTATTTT,CASSQEPSSTGTQYF
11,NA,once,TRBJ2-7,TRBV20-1,TGCAGTGCTAGAGATGTAAGCGAGCAGTACTTC,CSARDVSEQYF
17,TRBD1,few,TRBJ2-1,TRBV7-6,TGTGCCAGCAGCTTTCCTCAGGGGGCCCCCTCCTACAATGAGCAGTTCTTC,CASSFPQGAPSYNEQFF
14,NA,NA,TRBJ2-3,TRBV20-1,TGCAGTGCTTGGTCCGGGACCATCACAGATACGCAGTATTTT,CSAWSGTITDTQYF
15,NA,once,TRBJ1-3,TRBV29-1,TGCAGCGTTGAAGATCCGGGACGCTCTGGAAACACCATATATTTT,CSVEDPGRSGNTIYF
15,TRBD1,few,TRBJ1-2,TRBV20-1,TGCAGTGCTAGCCACCCCGGACAGGGGTCGGAAGGCTACACCTTC,CSASHPGQGSEGYTF
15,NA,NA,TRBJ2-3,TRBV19,TGTGCCAGTAGTATCCAGGGGTTTGGCACAGATACGCAGTATTTT,CASSIQGFGTDTQYF
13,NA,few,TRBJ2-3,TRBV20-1,TGCAGTGGCTGGCAGGGATCCCCAGATACGCAGTATTTT,CSGWQGSPDTQYF
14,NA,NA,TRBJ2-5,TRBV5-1,TGCGCCAGCAACGGGGGAGTGGATGGAGAGACCCAGTACTTC,CASNGGVDGETQYF
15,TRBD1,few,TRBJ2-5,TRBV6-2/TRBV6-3,TGTGCCAGCAGCGACAGGGGAGGATTAGGAGAGACCCAGTACTTC,CASSDRGGLGETQYF
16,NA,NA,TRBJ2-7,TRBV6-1,TGTGCCAGCAGTGATGGGCCAGGGGCGCGGGTTTACGAGCAGTACTTC,CASSDGPGARVYEQYF
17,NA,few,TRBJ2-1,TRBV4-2,TGTGCCAGCAGCTATGGACCTGACCCGCGCTCCTACAATGAGCAGTTCTTC,CASSYGPDPRSYNEQFF
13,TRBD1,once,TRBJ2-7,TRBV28,TGTGCCAGCAGTTTATACAGGGGGGATGAGCAGTACTTC,CASSLYRGDEQYF
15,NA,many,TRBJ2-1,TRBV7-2,TGTGCCAGCAGCCCAGCCGGGGGCTCCTACAATGAGCAGTTCTTC,CASSPAGGSYNEQFF
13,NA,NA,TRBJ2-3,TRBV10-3,TGTGCCATCAGTGAAGGGCTAGGAGATACGCAGTATTTT,CAISEGLGDTQYF
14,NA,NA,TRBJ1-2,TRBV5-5,TGTGCCAGCAACCAGGACTCCGCTAACTATGGCTACACCTTC,CASNQDSANYGYTF
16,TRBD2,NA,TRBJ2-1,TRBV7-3,TGTGCCAGCAGCTTACGGGCTAGCGGGAGTTACAATGAGCAGTTCTTC,CASSLRASGSYNEQFF
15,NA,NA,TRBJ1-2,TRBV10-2,TGCGCCAGCAGTGAGGCAGGAGGGGGTAGCTATGGCTACACCTTC,CASSEAGGGSYGYTF
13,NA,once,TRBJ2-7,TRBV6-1,TGTGCCAGCAGGGGACGGGGGGCGGTCGAGCAGTACTTC,CASRGRGAVEQYF
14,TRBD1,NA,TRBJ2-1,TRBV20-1,TGCAGTGCTAGTTGGGGACAGGTGCCCAATGAGCAGTTCTTC,CSASWGQVPNEQFF
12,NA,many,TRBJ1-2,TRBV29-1,TGCAGCGTTGATACAGGCTCCTATGGCTACACCTTC,CSVDTGSYGYTF
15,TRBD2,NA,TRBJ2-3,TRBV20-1,TGCAGTGCTAGTCGGGTCCGGGGGGGCACAGATACGCAGTATTTT,CSASRVRGGTDTQYF
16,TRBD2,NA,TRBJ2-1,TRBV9,TGTGCCAGCAGCGTAGAGGCGGGAGAGAGGGGTGGGGAGCAGTTCTTC,CASSVEAGERGGEQFF